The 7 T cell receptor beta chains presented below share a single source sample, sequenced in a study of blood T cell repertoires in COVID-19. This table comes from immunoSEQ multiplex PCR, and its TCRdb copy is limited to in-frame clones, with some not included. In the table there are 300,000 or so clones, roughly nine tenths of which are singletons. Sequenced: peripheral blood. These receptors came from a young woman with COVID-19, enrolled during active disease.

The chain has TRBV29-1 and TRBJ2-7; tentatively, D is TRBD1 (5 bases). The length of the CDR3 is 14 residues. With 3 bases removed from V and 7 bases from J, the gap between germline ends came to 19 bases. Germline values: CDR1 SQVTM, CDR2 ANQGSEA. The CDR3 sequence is CSVEGFGRAGEQYF. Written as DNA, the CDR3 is TGCAGCGTTGAGGGATTTGGCAGGGCCGGGGAGCAGTACTTC.

CDR3 sequence: CASQPGLATDTQYF. Here the CDR3 DNA reads TGTGCCAGCCAACCGGGACTAGCGACAGATACGCAGTATTTT. This chain connects TRBV6-5 to TRBJ2-3, with 10 bases identical to TRBD2. Germline V gene data show CDR1 as MNHEY and CDR2 as SVGAGI. Trimming removed 8 bases from V and 3 bases from J; junction bases left unmatched: 5. CDR3 size: 14 residues.

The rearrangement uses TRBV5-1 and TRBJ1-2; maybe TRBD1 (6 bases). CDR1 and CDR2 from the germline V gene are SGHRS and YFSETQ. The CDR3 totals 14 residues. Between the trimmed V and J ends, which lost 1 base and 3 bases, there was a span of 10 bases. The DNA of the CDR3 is TGCGCCAGCAGCTTGAACAGGGCCGACTATGGCTACACCTTC. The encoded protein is CASSLNRADYGYTF.

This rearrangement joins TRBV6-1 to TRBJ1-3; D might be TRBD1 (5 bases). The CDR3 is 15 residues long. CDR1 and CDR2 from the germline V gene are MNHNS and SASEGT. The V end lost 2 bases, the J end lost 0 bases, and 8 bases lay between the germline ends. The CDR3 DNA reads TGTGCCAGCAGTGAACAGGGTCTCTCTGGAAACACCATATATTTT. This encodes CASSEQGLSGNTIYF.

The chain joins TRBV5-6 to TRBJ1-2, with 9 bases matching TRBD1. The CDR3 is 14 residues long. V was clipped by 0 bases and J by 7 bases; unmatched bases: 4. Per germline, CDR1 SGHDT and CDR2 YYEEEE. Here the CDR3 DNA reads TGTGCCAGCAGCTTGGTGACAGGGGGATCTGGCTACACCTTC. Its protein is CASSLVTGGSGYTF.

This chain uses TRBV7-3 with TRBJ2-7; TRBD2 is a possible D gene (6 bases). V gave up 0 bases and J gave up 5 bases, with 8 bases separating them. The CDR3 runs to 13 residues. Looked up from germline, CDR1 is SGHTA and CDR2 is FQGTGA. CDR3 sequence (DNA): TGTGCCAGCAGCTTAACAGGCGGGAACGAGCAGTACTTC. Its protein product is CASSLTGGNEQYF. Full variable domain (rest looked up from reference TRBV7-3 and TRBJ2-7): GAGVSQTPSNKVTEKGKYVELRCDPISGHTALYWYRQSLGQGPEFLIYFQGTGAADDSGLPNDRFFAVRPEGSVSTLKIQRTERGDSAVYLCASSLTGGNEQYFGPGTRLTVT.

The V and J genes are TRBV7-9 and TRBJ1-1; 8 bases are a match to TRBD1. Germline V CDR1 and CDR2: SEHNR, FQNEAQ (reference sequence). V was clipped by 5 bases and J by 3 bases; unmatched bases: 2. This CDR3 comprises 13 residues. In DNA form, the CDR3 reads TGTGCCAGCAGCCCACAGGGGGACACTGAAGCTTTCTTT. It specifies CASSPQGDTEAFF.